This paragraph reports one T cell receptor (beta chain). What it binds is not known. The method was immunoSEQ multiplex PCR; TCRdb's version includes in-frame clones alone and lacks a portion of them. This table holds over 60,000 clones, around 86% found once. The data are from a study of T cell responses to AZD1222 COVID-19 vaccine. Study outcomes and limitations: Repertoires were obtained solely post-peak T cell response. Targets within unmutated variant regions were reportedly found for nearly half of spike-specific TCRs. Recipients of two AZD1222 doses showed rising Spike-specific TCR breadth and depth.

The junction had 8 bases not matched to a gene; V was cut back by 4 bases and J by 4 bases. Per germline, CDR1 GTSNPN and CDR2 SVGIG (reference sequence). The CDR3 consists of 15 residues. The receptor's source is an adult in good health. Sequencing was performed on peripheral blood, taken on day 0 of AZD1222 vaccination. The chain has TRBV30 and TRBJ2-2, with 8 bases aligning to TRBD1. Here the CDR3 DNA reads TGTGCCTGGAAACGGGCAGGGGGCCCCACCGGGGAGCTGTTTTTT. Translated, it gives CAWKRAGGPTGELFF.